This T cell receptor beta chain was recorded in a study of blood T cell repertoires in COVID-19. Original methodology: From reference gene primer amplification, estimates of nucleated cell counts were derived. The repertoire was sequenced with immunoSEQ multiplex PCR; TCRdb's copy has only in-frame clones and lacks some. The V and J calls and clone size are taken from that table; D and trimming were inferred from the DNA. The sample consists of 55,000 to 80,000 clones, approximately 92% of them appearing once. In germline, CDR1 is GTSNPN, CDR2 SVGIG (reference sequence). After removal of 2 bases from V and 10 bases from J, the junction contained 8 bases not matched to a gene. This CDR3 spans 14 amino acids.

The chain links TRBV30 to TRBJ1-6; 7 bases fit TRBD1. Sequencing was carried out using peripheral blood. The TCR was taken from an older man with acute or convalescent COVID-19. The CDR3: CAWSRSGGYSPLHF. In DNA form, the CDR3 reads TGTGCCTGGAGTAGGTCAGGGGGTTACTCACCCCTCCACTTT. Filled out from reference TRBV30 and TRBJ1-6, the complete variable domain reads SQTIHQWPATLVQPVGSPLSLECTVEGTSNPNLYWYRQAAGRGLQLLFYSVGIGQISSEVPQNLSASRPQDRQFILSSKKLLLSDSGFYLCAWSRSGGYSPLHFGNGTRLTVT.